Included here is one T cell receptor beta chain sequence, with context. Its antigen is undetermined. Cells sorted by CD45RO/CCR7/CD25/CD127/CD95/CD27 comprised CD4+ naive, central memory, regulatory and stem cell-like memory cells. This record belongs to a study of beta chain features in type 1 diabetes. Expressed TCRB transcripts were sequenced because the isolated RNA had all been reverse transcribed beforehand. Generated by immunoSEQ multiplex PCR, the TCRdb table keeps only in-frame clones and is missing some. The table has a few hundred thousand clones, roughly 16% seen once. Points from the study as a whole: In every one of the four CD4+ subsets, TCRB CDR3s were moderately but significantly shorter in Type 1 diabetes patients.

The CDR3 totals 11 residues. With 5 bases removed from V and 14 bases from J, the gap between germline ends came to 17 bases. CDR1 and CDR2 (germline): DFQATT, SNEGSKA (reference sequence). The sequence derives from a man aged 25-45 years with type 1 diabetes. The chain carries TRBV20-1 and TRBJ2-3; a weak D match, TRBD2 (6 bases). The sample was naive CD4+ T cells from blood. The CDR3 DNA is TGCAGTGCTGTCTCTAGCGACAAGGTGTATTTT. It translates to CSAVSSDKVYF.